This T cell receptor beta chain came from a study of T-cell reconstitution after alpha-beta-depleted transplantation in children. Library preparation (for TCRbeta) was performed with unique molecular identifiers. TCRdb itself ran the PCR reads through MiXCR, one entry per CDR3 protein. The sample has about 500,000 distinct CDR3 sequences, approximately 29% seen once; the top ten hold under 3%. This clonotype occurred a few times. Germline CDR1 is SGHDT and CDR2 is YYEEEE. CDR3 size: 14 residues. V was shortened by 0 bases and J by 2 bases, with 8 bases between the two germline ends. The chain carries TRBV5-6 and TRBJ1-2; TRBD1 is a possible D gene (5 bases). This clonotype was obtained from a human donor who donated a stem cell graft to a child with aplastic anemia. This sample comprised PBMCs from the stem cell graft donor, obtained from the stem cell graft. The CDR3 region is CASSLGDSNYGYTF. Written as DNA, the CDR3 is TGTGCCAGCAGCTTGGGAGACAGCAACTATGGCTACACCTTC.